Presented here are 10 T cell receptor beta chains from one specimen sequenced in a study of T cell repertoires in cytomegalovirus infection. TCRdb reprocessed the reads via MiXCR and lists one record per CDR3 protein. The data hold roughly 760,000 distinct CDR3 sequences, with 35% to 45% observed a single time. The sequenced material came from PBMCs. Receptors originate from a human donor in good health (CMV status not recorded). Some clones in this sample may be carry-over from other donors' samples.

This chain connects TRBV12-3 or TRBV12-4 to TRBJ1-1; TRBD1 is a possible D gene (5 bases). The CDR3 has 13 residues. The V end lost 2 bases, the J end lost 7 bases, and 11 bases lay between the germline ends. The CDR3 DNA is TGTGCCAGCAGTTTAAGGGCCGGGGGTGAAGCTTTCTTT. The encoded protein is CASSLRAGGEAFF.

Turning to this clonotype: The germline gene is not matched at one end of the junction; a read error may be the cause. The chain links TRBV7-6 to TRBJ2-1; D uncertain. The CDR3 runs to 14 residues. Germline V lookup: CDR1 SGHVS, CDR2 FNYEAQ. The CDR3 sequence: CSSTLPELVNEQFF. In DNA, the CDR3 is TGTTCCAGCACCCTCCCTGAGTTGGTGAATGAGCAGTTCTTC. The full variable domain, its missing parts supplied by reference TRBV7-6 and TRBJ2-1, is GAGVSQSPRYKVTKRGQDVALRCDPISGHVSLYWYRQALGQGPEFLTYFNYEAQQDKSGLPNDRFSAERPEGSISTLTIQRTEQRDSAMYRCSSTLPELVNEQFFGPGTRLTVL.

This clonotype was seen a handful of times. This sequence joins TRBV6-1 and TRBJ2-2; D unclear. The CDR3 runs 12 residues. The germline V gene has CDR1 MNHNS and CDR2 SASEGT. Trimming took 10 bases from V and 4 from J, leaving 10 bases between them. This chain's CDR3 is CAISPSTGELFF. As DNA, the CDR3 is TGTGCCATCTCCCCGTCCACCGGGGAGCTGTTTTTT.

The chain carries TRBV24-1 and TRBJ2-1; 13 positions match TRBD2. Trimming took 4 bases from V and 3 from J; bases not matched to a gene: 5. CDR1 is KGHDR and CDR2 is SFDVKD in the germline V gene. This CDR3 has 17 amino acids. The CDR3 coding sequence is TGTGCCACCAGTGAAACCGGGACTAGCGGGATCTACAATGAGCAGTTCTTC. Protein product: CATSETGTSGIYNEQFF.

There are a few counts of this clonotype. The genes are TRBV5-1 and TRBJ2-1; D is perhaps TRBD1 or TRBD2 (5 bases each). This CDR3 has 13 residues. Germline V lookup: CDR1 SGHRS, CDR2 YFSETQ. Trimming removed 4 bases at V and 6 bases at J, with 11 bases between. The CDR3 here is CASSPGPINEQFF. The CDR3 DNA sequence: TGCGCCAGCAGCCCGGGACCTATCAATGAGCAGTTCTTC.

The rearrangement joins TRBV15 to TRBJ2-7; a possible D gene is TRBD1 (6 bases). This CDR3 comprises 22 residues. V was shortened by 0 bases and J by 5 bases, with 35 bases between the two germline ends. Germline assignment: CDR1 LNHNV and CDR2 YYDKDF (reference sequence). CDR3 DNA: TGTGCCACCAGCAGAGAGGACCCCGCGCTAATACAGGGAATAGCAACACTCGACGAGCAGTACTTC. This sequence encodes CATSREDPALIQGIATLDEQYF.

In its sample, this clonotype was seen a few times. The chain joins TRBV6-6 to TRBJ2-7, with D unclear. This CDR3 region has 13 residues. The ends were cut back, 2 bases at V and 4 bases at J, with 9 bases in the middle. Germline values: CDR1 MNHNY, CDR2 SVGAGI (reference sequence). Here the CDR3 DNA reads TGTGCCAGCAGTTACGCAGGACGTTACGAGCAGTACTTC. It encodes CASSYAGRYEQYF.

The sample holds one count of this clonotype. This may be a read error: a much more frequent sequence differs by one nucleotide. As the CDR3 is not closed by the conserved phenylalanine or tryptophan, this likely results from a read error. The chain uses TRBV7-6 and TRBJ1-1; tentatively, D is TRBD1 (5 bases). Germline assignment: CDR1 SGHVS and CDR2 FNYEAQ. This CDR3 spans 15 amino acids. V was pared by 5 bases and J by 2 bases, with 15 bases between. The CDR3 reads CASSPPGGANTEAFC. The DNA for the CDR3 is TGTGCCAGCAGCCCCCCGGGGGGAGCAAACACTGAAGCTTTCTGT.

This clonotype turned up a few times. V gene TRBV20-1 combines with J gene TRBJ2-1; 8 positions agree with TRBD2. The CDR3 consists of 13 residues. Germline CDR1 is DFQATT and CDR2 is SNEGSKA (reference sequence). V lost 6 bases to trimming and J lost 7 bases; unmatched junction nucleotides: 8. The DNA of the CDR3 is TGCAGTGCCTCTAGCGGGCCCTTGAATGAGCAGTTCTTC. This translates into CSASSGPLNEQFF.

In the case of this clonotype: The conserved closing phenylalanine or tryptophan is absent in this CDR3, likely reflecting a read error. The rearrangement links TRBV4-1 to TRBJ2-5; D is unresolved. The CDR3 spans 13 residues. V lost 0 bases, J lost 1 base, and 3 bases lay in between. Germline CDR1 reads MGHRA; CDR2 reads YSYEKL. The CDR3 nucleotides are TGCGCCAGCAGCCAAGAGGTCCAAGAGACCCAGTACTTA. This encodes CASSQEVQETQYL.